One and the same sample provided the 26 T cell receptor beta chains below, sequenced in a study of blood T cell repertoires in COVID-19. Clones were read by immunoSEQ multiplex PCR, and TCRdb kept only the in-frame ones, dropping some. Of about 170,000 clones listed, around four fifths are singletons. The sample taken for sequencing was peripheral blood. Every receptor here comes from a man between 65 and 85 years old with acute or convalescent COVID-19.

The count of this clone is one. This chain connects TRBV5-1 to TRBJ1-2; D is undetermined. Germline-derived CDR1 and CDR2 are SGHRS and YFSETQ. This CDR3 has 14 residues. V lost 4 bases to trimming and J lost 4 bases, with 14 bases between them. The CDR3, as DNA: TGCGCCAGCAGCCGGGAGGGTGAAGGCTATGGCTACACCTTC. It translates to CASSREGEGYGYTF. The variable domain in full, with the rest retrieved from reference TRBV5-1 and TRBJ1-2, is KAGVTQTPRYLIKTRGQQVTLSCSPISGHRSVSWYQQTPGQGLQFLFEYFSETQRNKGNFPGRFSGRQFSNSRSEMNVSTLELGDSALYLCASSREGEGYGYTFGSGTRLTVV.

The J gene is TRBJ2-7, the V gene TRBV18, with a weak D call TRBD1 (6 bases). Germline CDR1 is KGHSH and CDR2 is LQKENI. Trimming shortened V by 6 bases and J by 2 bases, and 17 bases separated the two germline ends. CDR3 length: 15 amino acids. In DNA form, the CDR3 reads TGTGCCAGCTCCCCCCCCGGACAGAATACCTACGAGCAGTACTTC. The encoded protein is CASSPPGQNTYEQYF. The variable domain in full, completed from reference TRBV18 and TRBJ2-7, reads NAGVMQNPRHLVRRRGQEARLRCSPMKGHSHVYWYRQLPEEGLKFMVYLQKENIIDESGMPKERFSAEFPKEGPSILRIQQVVRGDSAAYFCASSPPGQNTYEQYFGPGTRLTVT.

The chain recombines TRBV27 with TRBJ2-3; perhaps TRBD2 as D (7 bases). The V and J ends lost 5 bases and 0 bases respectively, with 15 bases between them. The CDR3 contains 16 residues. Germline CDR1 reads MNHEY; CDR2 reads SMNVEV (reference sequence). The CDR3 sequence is CASSPFAGASTDTQYF. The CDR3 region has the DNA TGTGCCAGCAGTCCCTTTGCGGGGGCTAGCACAGATACGCAGTATTTT.

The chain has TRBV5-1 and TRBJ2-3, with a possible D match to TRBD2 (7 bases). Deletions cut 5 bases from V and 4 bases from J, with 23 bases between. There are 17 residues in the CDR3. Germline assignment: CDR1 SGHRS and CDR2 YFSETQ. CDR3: CASSSRLGGGASDTQYF. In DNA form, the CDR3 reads TGCGCCAGCAGTTCCAGGTTAGGAGGGGGGGCCTCAGATACGCAGTATTTT.

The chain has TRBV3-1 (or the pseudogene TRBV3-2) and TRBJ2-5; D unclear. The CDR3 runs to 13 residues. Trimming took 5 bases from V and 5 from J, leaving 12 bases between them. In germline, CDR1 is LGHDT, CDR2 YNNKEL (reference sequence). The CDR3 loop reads CASSGLSTETQYF. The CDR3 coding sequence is TGTGCCAGCAGCGGTCTCAGTACCGAGACCCAGTACTTC.

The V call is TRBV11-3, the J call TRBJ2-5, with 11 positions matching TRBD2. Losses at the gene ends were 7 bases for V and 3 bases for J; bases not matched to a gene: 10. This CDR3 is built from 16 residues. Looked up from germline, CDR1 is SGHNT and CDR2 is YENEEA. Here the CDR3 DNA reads TGTGCCAGCACCCTTCCACTAGCGGGAGAGGAAGAGACCCAGTACTTC. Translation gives CASTLPLAGEEETQYF.

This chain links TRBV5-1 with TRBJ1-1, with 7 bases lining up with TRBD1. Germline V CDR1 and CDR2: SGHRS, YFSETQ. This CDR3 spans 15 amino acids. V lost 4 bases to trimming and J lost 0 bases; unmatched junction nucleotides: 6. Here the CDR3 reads CASSPGQRMNTEAFF. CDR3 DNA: TGCGCCAGCAGCCCGGGACAGAGAATGAACACTGAAGCTTTCTTT.

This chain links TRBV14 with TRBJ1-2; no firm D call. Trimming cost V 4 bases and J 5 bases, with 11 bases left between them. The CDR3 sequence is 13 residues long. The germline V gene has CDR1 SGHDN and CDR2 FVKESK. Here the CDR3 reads CASSRVARYGYTF. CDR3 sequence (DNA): TGTGCCAGCAGCCGGGTCGCCAGGTATGGCTACACCTTC.

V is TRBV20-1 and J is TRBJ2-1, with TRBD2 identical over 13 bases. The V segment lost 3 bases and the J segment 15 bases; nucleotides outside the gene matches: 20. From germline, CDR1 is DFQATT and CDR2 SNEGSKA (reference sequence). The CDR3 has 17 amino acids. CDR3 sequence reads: CSASPGLAGKFHNEGFF. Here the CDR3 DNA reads TGCAGTGCTAGTCCGGGACTAGCGGGGAAATTCCACAATGAGGGGTTCTTC.

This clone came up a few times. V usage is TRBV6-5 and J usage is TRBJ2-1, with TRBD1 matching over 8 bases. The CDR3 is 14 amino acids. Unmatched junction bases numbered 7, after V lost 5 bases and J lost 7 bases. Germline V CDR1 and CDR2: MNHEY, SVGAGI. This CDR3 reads CASSPRQGWNEQFF. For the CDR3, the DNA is TGTGCCAGCAGTCCACGACAGGGGTGGAATGAGCAGTTCTTC.

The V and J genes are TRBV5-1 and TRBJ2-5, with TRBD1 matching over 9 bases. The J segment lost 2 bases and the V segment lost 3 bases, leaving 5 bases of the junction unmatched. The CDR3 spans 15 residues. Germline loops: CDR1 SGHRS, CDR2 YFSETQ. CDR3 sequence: CASSSTGTGQETQYF. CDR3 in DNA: TGCGCCAGCAGCTCAACCGGGACAGGGCAAGAGACCCAGTACTTC.

CDR3 residues: CASSQDFGGITDTQYF. The CDR3, as DNA: TGTGCCAGCAGCCAAGATTTTGGAGGGATTACAGATACGCAGTATTTT. The V and J genes are TRBV14 and TRBJ2-3, with D perhaps TRBD2 (6 bases). Germline CDR1 reads SGHDN; CDR2 reads FVKESK. The CDR3 totals 16 residues. V was cut by 0 bases and J by 3 bases, with 13 bases left in between.

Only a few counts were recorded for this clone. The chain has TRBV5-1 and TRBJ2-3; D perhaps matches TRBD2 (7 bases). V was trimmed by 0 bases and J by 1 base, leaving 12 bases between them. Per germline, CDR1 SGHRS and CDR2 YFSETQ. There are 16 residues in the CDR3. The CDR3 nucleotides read TGCGCCAGCAGCTTGGGTCGGGGGGCTCGCACAGATACGCAGTATTTT. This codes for CASSLGRGARTDTQYF.

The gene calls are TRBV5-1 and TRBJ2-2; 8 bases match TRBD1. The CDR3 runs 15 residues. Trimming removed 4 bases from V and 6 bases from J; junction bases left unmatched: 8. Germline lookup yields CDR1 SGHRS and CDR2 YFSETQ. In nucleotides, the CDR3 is TGCGCCAGCAGCCACCGACAGGGGCAGTCCGGGGAGCTGTTTTTT. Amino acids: CASSHRQGQSGELFF.

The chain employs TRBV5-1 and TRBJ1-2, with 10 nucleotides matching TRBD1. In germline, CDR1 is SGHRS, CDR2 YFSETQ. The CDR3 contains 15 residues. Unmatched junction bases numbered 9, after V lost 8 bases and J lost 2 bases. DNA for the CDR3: TGCGCCAGTCTTGAGCCGGGACAGGGGAACTATGGCTACACCTTC. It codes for CASLEPGQGNYGYTF.

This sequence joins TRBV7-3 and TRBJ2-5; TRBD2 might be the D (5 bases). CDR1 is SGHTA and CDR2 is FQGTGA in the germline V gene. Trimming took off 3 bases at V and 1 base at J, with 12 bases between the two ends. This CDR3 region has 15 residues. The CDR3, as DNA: TGTGCCAGCAGCTTGGTTAGCGAGGCCCAAGAGACCCAGTACTTC. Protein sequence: CASSLVSEAQETQYF.

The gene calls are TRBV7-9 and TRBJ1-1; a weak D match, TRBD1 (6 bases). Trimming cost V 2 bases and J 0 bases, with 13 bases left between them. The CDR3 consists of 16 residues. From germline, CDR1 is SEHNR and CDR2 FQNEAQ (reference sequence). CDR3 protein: CASSLSGQSLNTEAFF. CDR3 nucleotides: TGTGCCAGCAGCTTATCCGGACAGTCCTTGAACACTGAAGCTTTCTTT.

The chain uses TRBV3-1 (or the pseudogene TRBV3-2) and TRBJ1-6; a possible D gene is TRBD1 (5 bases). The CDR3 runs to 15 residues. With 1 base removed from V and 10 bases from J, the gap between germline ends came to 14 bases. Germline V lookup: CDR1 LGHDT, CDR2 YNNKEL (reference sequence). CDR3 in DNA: TGTGCCAGCAGCCAAGCTGACAGTAAAGGGTCACCCCTCCACTTT. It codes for CASSQADSKGSPLHF.

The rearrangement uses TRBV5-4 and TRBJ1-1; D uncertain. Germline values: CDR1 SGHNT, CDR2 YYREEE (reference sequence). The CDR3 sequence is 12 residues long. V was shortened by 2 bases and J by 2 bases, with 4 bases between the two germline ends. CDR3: CASSFSNTEAFF. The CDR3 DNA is TGTGCCAGCAGCTTCTCCAACACTGAAGCTTTCTTT.

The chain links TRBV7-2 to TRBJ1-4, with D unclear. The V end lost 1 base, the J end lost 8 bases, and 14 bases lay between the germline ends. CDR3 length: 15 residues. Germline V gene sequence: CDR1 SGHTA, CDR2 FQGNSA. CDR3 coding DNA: TGTGCCAGCAGCTTAGGTCCGAGCTCGAGCGAAAAACTGTTTTTT. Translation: CASSLGPSSSEKLFF. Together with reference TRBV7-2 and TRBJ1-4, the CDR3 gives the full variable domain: GAGVSQSPSNKVTEKGKDVELRCDPISGHTALYWYRQSLGQGLEFLIYFQGNSAPDKSGLPSDRFSAERTGGSVSTLTIQRTQQEDSAVYLCASSLGPSSSEKLFFGSGTQLSVL.

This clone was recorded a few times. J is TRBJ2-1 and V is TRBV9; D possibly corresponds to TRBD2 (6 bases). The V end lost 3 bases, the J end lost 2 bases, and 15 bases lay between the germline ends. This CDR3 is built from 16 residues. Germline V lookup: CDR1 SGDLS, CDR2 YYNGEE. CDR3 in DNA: TGTGCCAGCAGCGCCGAACTAGCTCTGCCCTACAATGAGCAGTTCTTC. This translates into CASSAELALPYNEQFF.

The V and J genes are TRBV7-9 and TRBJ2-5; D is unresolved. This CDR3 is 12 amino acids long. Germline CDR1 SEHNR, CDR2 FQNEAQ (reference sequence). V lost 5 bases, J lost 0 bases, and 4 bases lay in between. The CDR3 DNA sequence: TGTGCCAGCAGCCGGTACCAAGAGACCCAGTACTTC. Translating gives CASSRYQETQYF. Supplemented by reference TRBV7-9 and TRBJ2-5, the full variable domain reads DTGVSQNPRHKITKRGQNVTFRCDPISEHNRLYWYRQTLGQGPEFLTYFQNEAQLEKSRLLSDRFSAERPKGSFSTLEIQRTEQGDSAMYLCASSRYQETQYFGPGTRLLVL.

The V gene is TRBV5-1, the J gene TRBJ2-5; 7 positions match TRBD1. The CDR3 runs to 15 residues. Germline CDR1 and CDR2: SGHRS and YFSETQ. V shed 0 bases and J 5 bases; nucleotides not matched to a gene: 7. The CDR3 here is CASSLEDRVGETQYF. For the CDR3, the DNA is TGCGCCAGCAGCTTGGAAGACAGGGTCGGGGAGACCCAGTACTTC.

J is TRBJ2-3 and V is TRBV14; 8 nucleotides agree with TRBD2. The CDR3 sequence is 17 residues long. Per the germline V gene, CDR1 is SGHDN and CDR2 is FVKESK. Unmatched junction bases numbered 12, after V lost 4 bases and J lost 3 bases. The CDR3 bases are TGTGCCAGCAGCCCATCCGGGGACGGGAGGGCGACAGATACGCAGTATTTT. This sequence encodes CASSPSGDGRATDTQYF.

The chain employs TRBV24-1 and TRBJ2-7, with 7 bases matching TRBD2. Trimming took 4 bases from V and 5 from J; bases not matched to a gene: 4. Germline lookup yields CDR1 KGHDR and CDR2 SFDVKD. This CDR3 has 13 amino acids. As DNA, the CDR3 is TGTGCCACCAGTGAGGGGGGGGTAAACGAGCAGTACTTC. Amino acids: CATSEGGVNEQYF.

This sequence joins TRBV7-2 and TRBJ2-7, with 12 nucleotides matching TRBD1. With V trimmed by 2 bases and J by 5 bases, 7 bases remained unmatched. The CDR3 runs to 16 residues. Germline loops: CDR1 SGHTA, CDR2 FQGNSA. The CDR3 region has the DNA TGTGCCAGCAGCTTACTAACCGGGACAGGGGGCAACGAGCAGTACTTC. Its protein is CASSLLTGTGGNEQYF.